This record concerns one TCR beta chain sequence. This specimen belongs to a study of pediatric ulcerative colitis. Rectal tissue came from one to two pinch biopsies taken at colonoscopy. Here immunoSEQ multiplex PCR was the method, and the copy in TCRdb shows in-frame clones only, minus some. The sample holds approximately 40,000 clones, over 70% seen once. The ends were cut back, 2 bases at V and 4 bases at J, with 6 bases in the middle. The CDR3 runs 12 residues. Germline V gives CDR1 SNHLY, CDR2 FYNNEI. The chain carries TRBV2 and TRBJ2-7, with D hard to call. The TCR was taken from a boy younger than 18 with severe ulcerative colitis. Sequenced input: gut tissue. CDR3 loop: CASSESWYEQYF. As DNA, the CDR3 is TGTGCCAGCAGTGAATCTTGGTACGAGCAGTACTTC.